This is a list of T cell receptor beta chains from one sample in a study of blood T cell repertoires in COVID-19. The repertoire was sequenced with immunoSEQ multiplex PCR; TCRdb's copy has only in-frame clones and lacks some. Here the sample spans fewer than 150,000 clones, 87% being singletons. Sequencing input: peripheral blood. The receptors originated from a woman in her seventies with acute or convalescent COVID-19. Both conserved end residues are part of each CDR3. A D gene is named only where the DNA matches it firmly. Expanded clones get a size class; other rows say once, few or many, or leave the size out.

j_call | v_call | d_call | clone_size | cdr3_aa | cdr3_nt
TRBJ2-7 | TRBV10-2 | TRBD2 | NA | CATKTSGGPSYEQYF | TGCGCCACCAAGACTAGCGGGGGGCCGTCCTACGAGCAGTACTTC
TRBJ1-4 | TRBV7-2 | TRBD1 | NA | CASSNRRGRGEKLFF | TGTGCCAGCAGCAATAGGAGGGGGCGGGGTGAAAAACTGTTTTTT
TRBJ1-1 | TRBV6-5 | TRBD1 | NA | CASREQGGNTEAFF | TGTGCCAGCAGGGAGCAGGGGGGGAACACTGAAGCTTTCTTT
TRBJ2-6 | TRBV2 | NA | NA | CASSRGGSGANVLTF | TGTGCCAGCAGTAGGGGAGGCTCTGGGGCCAACGTCCTGACTTTC
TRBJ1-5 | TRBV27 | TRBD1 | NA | CASSLKVVPGTVYSNQPQHF | TGTGCCAGCAGTCTAAAAGTCGTTCCCGGGACAGTTTATAGCAATCAGCCCCAGCATTTT
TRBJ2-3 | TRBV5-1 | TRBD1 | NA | CASSYGQGMGTDTQYF | TGCGCCAGCAGCTACGGACAGGGGATGGGCACAGATACGCAGTATTTT
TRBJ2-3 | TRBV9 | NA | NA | CASRATGSTDTQYF | TGTGCCAGCAGAGCCACAGGCTCCACAGATACGCAGTATTTT
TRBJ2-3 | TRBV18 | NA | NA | CASSTAIVTTDTQYF | TGTGCCAGCTCAACAGCAATTGTCACTACAGATACGCAGTATTTT
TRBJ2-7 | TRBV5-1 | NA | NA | CASSSGGGAVSYEQYF | TGCGCCAGCAGCTCAGGTGGAGGGGCGGTCTCCTACGAGCAGTACTTC
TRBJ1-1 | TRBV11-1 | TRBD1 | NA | CASSTTGERTEAFF | TGTGCCAGCAGCACAACAGGGGAGAGGACTGAAGCTTTCTTT
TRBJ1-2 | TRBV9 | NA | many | CASSVDLGQSRYGYTF | TGTGCCAGCAGCGTCGACCTAGGACAGTCTCGTTATGGCTACACCTTC
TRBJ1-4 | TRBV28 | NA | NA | CASISTNEKLFF | TGTGCCAGCATATCAACTAATGAAAAACTGTTTTTT
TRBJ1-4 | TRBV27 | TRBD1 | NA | CASSSFQGAPNEKLFF | TGTGCCAGCAGTTCTTTCCAGGGGGCTCCTAATGAAAAACTGTTTTTT
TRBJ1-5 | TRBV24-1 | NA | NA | CATSDLGLSPQHF | TGTGCCACCAGTGATTTGGGACTTTCCCCCCAGCATTTT
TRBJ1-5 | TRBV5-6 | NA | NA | CASSSGLLSNQPQHF | TGTGCCAGCAGTTCGGGACTCCTGAGCAATCAGCCCCAGCATTTT
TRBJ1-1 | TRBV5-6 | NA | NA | CASSALQGMLNTEAFF | TGTGCCAGCAGCGCCTTACAGGGAATGTTGAACACTGAAGCTTTCTTT
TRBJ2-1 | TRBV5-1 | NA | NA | CASSLDRVETDEQFF | TGCGCCAGCAGCTTGGACAGGGTCGAAACGGATGAGCAGTTCTTC
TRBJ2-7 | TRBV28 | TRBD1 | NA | CAIFGGTGSYEQYF | TGTGCCATCTTTGGGGGGACAGGATCCTACGAGCAGTACTTC
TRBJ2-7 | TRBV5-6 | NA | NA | CASSLTGLAPYEQYF | TGTGCCAGCAGCTTGACAGGGTTGGCTCCCTACGAGCAGTACTTC
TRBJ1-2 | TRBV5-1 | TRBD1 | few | CASSFLQGAKGYTF | TGCGCCAGCAGCTTTCTACAGGGGGCGAAGGGCTACACCTTC
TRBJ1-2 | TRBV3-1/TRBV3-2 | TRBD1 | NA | CASSHDTGTGTYGYTF | TGTGCCAGCAGCCACGATACCGGGACAGGGACTTATGGCTACACCTTC
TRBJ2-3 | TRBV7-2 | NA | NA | CASSLFLGEDTQYF | TGTGCCAGCAGCTTATTTCTGGGAGAAGATACGCAGTATTTT
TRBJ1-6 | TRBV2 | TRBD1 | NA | CASRALGTGNSPLHF | TGTGCCAGCAGGGCCCTAGGGACAGGGAATTCACCCCTCCACTTT
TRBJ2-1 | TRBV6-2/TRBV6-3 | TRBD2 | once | CASSYFGGGRREQFF | TGTGCCAGCAGTTACTTTGGCGGGGGGCGGCGTGAGCAGTTCTTC
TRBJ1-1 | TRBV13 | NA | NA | CASSPTPGQREAPNTEAFF | TGTGCCAGCAGCCCTACGCCGGGTCAGAGGGAAGCCCCCAACACTGAAGCTTTCTTT
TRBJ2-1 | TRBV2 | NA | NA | CASSGENEQFF | TGTGCCAGCTCGGGGGAGAATGAGCAGTTCTTC
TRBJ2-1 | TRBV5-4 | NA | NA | CASSGAGAGAWNEQFF | TGTGCCAGCAGCGGTGCTGGAGCGGGCGCGTGGAATGAGCAGTTCTTC
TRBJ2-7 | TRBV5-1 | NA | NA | CASSLVQGAAYEQYF | TGCGCCAGCAGCTTGGTACAGGGAGCTGCCTACGAGCAGTACTTC
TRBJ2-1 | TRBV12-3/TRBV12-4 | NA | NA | CASSWRENNEQFF | TGTGCCAGCAGTTGGAGGGAGAACAATGAGCAGTTCTTC
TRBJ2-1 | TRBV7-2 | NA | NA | CASSFRTQPDEQFF | TGTGCCAGCAGCTTTAGGACACAGCCGGATGAGCAGTTCTTC
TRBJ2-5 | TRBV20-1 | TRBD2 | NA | CSASRGGAPETQYF | TGCAGTGCCAGTCGGGGGGGGGCCCCAGAGACCCAGTACTTC
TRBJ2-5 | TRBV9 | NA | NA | CASSVQTGGETQYF | TGTGCCAGCAGCGTTCAGACTGGGGGGGAGACCCAGTACTTC
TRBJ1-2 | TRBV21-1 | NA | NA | CASSKQDGPGRNYGYTF | TGTGCCAGCAGCAAGCAGGACGGCCCCGGGAGGAACTATGGCTACACCTTC
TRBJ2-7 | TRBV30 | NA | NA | CAWSGGGRVSYEQYF | TGTGCCTGGAGTGGAGGGGGAAGGGTTTCCTACGAGCAGTACTTC
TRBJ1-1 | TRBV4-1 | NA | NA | CASSHSLDWSSEAFF | TGCGCCAGCAGCCATTCCCTAGACTGGTCGTCTGAAGCTTTCTTT
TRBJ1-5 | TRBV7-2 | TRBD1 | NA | CASSFAGGRQPQHF | TGTGCCAGCAGCTTCGCAGGGGGGAGGCAGCCCCAGCATTTT
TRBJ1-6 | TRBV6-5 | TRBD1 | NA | CASSYQDRGNSPLHF | TGTGCCAGCAGTTACCAGGACAGGGGTAATTCACCCCTCCACTTT
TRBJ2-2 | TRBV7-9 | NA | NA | CASSKTGVDTGELFF | TGTGCCAGCAGCAAAACGGGGGTAGACACCGGGGAGCTGTTTTTT
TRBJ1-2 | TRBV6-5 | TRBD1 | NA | CASRSGDRIYGYTF | TGTGCCAGCCGGTCGGGGGACAGGATCTATGGCTACACCTTC
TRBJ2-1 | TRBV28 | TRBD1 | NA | CASRNTGPGQGFLRQFF | TGTGCCAGCAGAAATACGGGGCCGGGACAGGGGTTTTTGCGGCAGTTCTTC
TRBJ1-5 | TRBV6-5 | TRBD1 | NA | CASRTGTDQPQHF | TGTGCCAGCAGGACCGGGACAGATCAGCCCCAGCATTTT
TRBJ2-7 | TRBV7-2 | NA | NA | CASSLGGGISYEQYF | TGTGCCAGCAGCTTAGGGGGGGGCATCTCCTACGAGCAGTACTTC
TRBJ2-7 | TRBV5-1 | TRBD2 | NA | CASSPGLGGFYEQYF | TGCGCCAGCAGCCCGGGACTAGGAGGATTTTACGAGCAGTACTTC
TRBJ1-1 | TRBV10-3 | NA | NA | CAIRAGMNTEAFF | TGTGCCATCAGGGCAGGGATGAACACTGAAGCTTTCTTT
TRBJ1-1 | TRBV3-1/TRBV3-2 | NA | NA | CASSPPDQGQTEAFF | TGTGCCAGCAGCCCCCCCGACCAGGGACAAACTGAAGCTTTCTTT
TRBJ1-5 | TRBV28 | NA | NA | CASRATQGWPQHF | TGTGCCAGCAGGGCAACACAGGGCTGGCCCCAGCATTTT
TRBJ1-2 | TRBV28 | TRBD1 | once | CASSVTGGTGGYGYTF | TGTGCCAGCAGCGTTACCGGGGGGACAGGGGGCTATGGCTACACCTTC
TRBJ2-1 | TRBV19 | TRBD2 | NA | CACSTLAGDFSSYNEQFF | TGTGCCTGTAGCACGCTAGCGGGGGACTTTAGCTCCTACAATGAGCAGTTCTTC
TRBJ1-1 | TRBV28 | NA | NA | CASTGTITEAFF | TGTGCCAGCACCGGGACAATCACTGAAGCTTTCTTT
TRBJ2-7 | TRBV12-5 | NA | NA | CASGLVPSSGGNYEQYF | TGTGCTAGTGGTTTGGTACCCAGTAGCGGTGGAAACTACGAGCAGTACTTC
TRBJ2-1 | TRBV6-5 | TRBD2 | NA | CASRTLAVNNEQFF | TGTGCCAGCCGGACGCTAGCGGTCAACAATGAGCAGTTCTTC
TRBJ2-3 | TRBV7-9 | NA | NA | CASSPGQLSSTDTQYF | TGTGCCAGCAGCCCCGGTCAATTAAGTAGCACAGATACGCAGTATTTT
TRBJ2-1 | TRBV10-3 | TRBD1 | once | CAISPPGTGVEQFF | TGTGCCATCAGTCCTCCCGGGACAGGGGTTGAGCAGTTCTTC